This T cell receptor beta chain derives from a study of cytomegalovirus exposure and HLA in healthy donors (dated by TCRdb to 2017 to 2019). In the study overall: In an earlier analysis of some 610 of the donors, 276 Gb of sequence data and approximately 100 million unique TCR beta sequences from about 190 million T cells were reported. Roughly 300 gigabases of sequencing data and 70 million to 95 million unique TCR sequences made up an early release that covered approximately 700 HLA-typed donors. Among the roughly 390 genotyped donors, around 81% belonged to the genetic ancestry cluster associated with self-reported Caucasian donors. The study was designed to test whether signatures of past pathogen exposure could be identified by cataloging public T cell receptors. The T cell repertoires of about 700 subjects were profiled by immunosequencing and related to cytomegalovirus serostatus. Besides the first cohort of around 670 subjects, a separate validation cohort made up of 120 different subjects was used. The study combined high-throughput TCR immunosequencing, statistical association of individual TCRs with disease status, and machine learning to predict cytomegalovirus infection status. A later analysis re-examined previously published TCR beta repertoires from just over 650 donors and added high-resolution HLA genotyping to investigate patterns of TCR occurrence. Rather than using new phenotypic data, the later analysis identified candidate immune exposures from TCR beta sequences and from how often those sequences occurred across donors. An earlier analysis of 500 to 750 of the donors applied high-throughput TCR beta sequencing to assess whether each TCR beta V gene segment acted as functional or pseudogenic. Donor age, sex, ethnicity and CMV serostatus were compiled together with the repertoire data. In a later genetic analysis, genome-wide SNP genotypes for about three fifths of the 666 donors were used, and that subset was treated as a discovery cohort. Every repertoire in the discovery cohort had been generated on one and the same sequencing platform. Both class I and class II loci were covered by HLA typing, at four-digit resolution. Typing coverage varied by locus: roughly 629-640 donors for A, B, C, DRB1 and DQB1; 500 to 550 for DQA1; over 600 for DPA1; fewer than 480 for DPB1. Because of strong linkage in the cohort, 5 or 6 DR-DQ haplotypes were treated as single units for association and clustering. Among about 360 genotyped donors of the cohort, an average of around 240,000 unique TCR beta nucleotide sequences were sequenced per donor, around 20% of them non-productive.

Relative to germline, V is 4 bases shorter and J is 6 bases shorter, with 16 bases between their ends. CDR1 and CDR2 (SGHRS, YFSETQ) derive from the germline V gene. The CDR3 runs 14 residues from the cysteine to the phenylalanine. Only CDR3 DNA remains: 42 bases, in frame from the first base. In total, roughly 710 healthy bone marrow donors made up the cohort. All cohort members were sampled while nominally healthy, although unrecorded immune exposures were likely present. The donor tested CMV seropositive and was one of the 289 seropositive cohort members. Every donor gave a peripheral blood sample, and the peripheral blood mononuclear cells from that sample were used for TCR beta sequencing. Genomic DNA was extracted from the blood cell samples with the Qiagen DNeasy Blood Extraction Kit. Overall results and qualifications from the work: Assigning TCR associations to individual alleles was difficult when HLA alleles, especially DR and DQ, strongly co-occurred. The only immune exposure information available for the cohort was CMV serostatus. A few of the identified cytomegalovirus-associated TCR beta chains were confirmed in vitro to be specific for cytomegalovirus antigens. Because the 87-base-pair reads could not distinguish some IMGT-functional V segments, including TRBV6-2 and TRBV6-3, those segments were excluded. Specific HLA alleles were associated with 15,000 to 20,000 TCR beta sequences at a false discovery rate of 0.05 in a later analysis. Presence/absence analyses assumed roughly uniform sequencing depth across donors, an assumption that may not hold. In an earlier analysis of more than 450 of the donors, most TCR beta V segments were observed in productive rearrangements about 87% or about 30% of the time, broadly matching IMGT annotations. A later analysis found that most CMV-associated TCR beta chains appeared HLA-restricted, with HLA associations seemingly driven largely by CMV exposure. An association between a missense DCLRE1C variant and V-gene and J-gene trimming of TCR beta chains was found in a later genetic analysis and replicated in an independent cohort. A later analysis reported that several top co-occurrence clusters appeared linked to parvovirus B19, influenza, CMV and Epstein-Barr virus. A further reported finding was that TCR beta sequences accurately predicted the HLA-A and HLA-B alleles for most subjects in the first cohort. Only TCR beta chains were sequenced in this cohort, and the absence of alpha or paired-chain data limited detectable features. It was suggested by the authors that the approach could potentially be generalized to other disease states and immunological phenotypes. The earlier analysis of about 600 of the donors excluded around 17 rarely observed V segments, including chromosome 9 orphons, because counts were too low. Because HLA typing was missing for some donors at each locus, association tests included only the typed subset. A later analysis found that HLA-associated TCR beta chains were more clonally expanded and had lower generation probabilities than equally common non-associated chains. Correlated functional status among segregating V segments might reflect linkage disequilibrium, but an unknown experimental factor could not be ruled out. A later genetic analysis reported fewer N-insertions in productive TCRs among donors in an Asian-associated ancestry cluster than the roughly 690-donor mean. Cytomegalovirus status was reported to be diagnosed by the classifier with high specificity and sensitivity in both the original and validation cohorts. In a later analysis, TCR association rates were found to vary across HLA loci, with the most associated TCRs seen for DRB1 alleles and the fewest for HLA-C alleles. Across donors, most TCR sequences were observed very rarely, whereas some public TCRs were present in many individuals. A cluster of highly shared sequence variants was judged likely to be a technical artifact of the sequencing pipeline. A total of roughly 160 TCR beta chains were listed by the study as associated with cytomegalovirus.

Turning to this clone: It has no known antigen specificity. It has no much larger one-base neighbor in the sample; base qualities were not kept.

Libraries were constructed by the immunoSEQ multiplex PCR assay. The multiplex PCR relied on a mix of 60 forward primers for TCR Vbeta segments and 13 reverse primers for TCR Jbeta segments. The CDR3 region of rearranged TCR beta genes was amplified from genomic DNA by a multiplex PCR assay. The Illumina HiSeq System was used to sequence the amplified TCR beta libraries as 87-base-pair reads. Processing in the source paper ran as follows. A later analysis counted approximately 84 million unique TCR beta chains across the 670 or so repertoires, and some 11 million of these chains were shared by at least two donors. To remove PCR and sequencing errors, raw reads were error-corrected and collapsed into unique sequences using a nearest-neighbor algorithm that merged closely related sequences. To assign V, D and J gene segments, CDR3 sequences were aligned to IMGT reference sequences. For a sequence to be retained, a match of at least six nucleotides to both a V gene segment and a J gene segment was required. Rearrangements were called productive when the CDR3 lacked stop codons and stayed in frame with V and J; all others were non-productive. Following IMGT convention, CDR3 was defined as the stretch from the second conserved V-encoded cysteine up to the conserved J-encoded phenylalanine. The earlier analysis of 587 of the donors excluded sequences that lacked an unambiguous match to a single V gene segment. In an earlier analysis of a few hundred of the donors, V segments were called functional above 56.7% productive rearrangements and were called segregating when the between-donor standard deviation exceeded 5%. A statistical classification framework was built for diagnosing cytomegalovirus status from the catalog of TCR beta chain sequences. A later analysis assigned V and J genes by comparing TCR nucleotide sequences with IMGT/GENE-DB human TR gene sequences. In a later analysis, CDR3 sequences and most-parsimonious VDJ recombination scenarios were assigned using the TCRdist pipeline. A later analysis defined each TCR beta chain by its CDR3 amino acid sequence plus V-gene family, and excluded reads lacking a unique V-gene family. As a way to deal with suspected cross-contamination and a sequencing artifact, a later analysis dropped 450 to 600 nucleotide sequences that were highly shared and had low generation probability. For each public chain, a later analysis derived a clonal expansion index from normalized ranks of inferred template counts within each repertoire. Generation probabilities in a later analysis came from a VDJ recombination model fitted to out-of-frame rearrangements, and those results were checked against IGoR. In a later analysis, hypergeometric tests were used to score TCR-TCR, TCR-HLA and TCR-CMV co-occurrence, with a repertoire-size bias correction applied to TCR pairs. False discovery rates were estimated in a later analysis by permuting HLA or CMV assignments 20 times. In a later analysis, co-occurring TCRs were grouped using DBSCAN, and TCRdist sequence similarity was added for clustering within HLA-allele-positive subsets. Repertoires with fewer than 30,000 or more than 120,000 public chains were left out of co-occurrence clustering, as were several repertoires with anomalous nucleotide sharing. TCRdb retrieved this table from immuneACCESS and kept in-frame rearrangements only. Not all clones are present; in checked studies, unresolved V genes account for under half, and no reason is known for the remainder. The DNA gave D and trimming, while V, J and clone size come from that table. The table for this sample lists approximately 85,000 clones; around 70% of them were counted only once. Jointly, the top ten make up over 8.5% of the sample.

The sequencing sample was made of PBMCs. The TCR was taken from a woman between 40 and 55 years old in good health and CMV-seropositive. Rearrangement joined TRBV5-1 to TRBJ1-2, with a tentative D gene TRBD1 over 5 matching bases. Here the CDR3 is given as CASSPLQEGDGYTF. The nucleotide sequence reads as follows: TGCGCCAGCAGCCCCCTTCAGGAAGGGGATGGCTACACCTTC.